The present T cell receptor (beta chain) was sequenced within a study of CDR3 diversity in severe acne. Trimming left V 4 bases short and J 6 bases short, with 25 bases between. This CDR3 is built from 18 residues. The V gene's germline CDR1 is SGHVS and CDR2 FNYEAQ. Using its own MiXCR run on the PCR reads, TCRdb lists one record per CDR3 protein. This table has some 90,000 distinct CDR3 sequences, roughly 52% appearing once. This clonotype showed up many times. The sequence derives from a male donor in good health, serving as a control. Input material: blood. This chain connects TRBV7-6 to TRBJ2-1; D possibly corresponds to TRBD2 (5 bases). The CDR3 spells CASSSVPPDREGRNEQFF. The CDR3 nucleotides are TGTGCCAGCAGCTCGGTACCCCCAGACCGAGAGGGTCGCAATGAGCAGTTCTTC.